The T cell receptor beta chain under discussion was sequenced for a study of cytotoxic CD8 clonotypes in ibrutinib-treated CLL (dated by TCRdb to the early 2020s). As for the study more broadly: The cohort had around twelve relapsed/refractory and 15 treatment-naive patients; roughly 18 were IGHV unmutated. Responses were partial in some 24 patients and complete in 2; after median approximately 67 months follow-up, approximately 15 stayed in remission and roughly twelve progressed. Response samples were obtained after a median of approximately eleven months of treatment, with a range of about 6 to 40 months. An average of roughly 250,000 productive templates and about 100,000 productive rearrangements was obtained per sample. Of the approximately 90 participants in the trial, about two dozen had longitudinal samples available. Cryopreserved peripheral blood mononuclear cells were obtained before treatment, at response, and at either sustained remission or disease progression. Every sample from remission and from progressive disease was obtained while the patients were still on ibrutinib.

This specimen's time point label, interpreted: roughly 23 months on ibrutinib. For TCR beta library preparation, approximately 1.9 micrograms of genomic DNA was extracted from cryopreserved PBMCs. Longitudinal blood samples from CLL patients on ibrutinib monotherapy underwent high-throughput TCR beta sequencing. The patients took part in an open-label, single-center phase 2 trial of ibrutinib monotherapy. Each clonotype received, on average, 10x coverage in deep resolution sequencing performed on a MiSeq, where the target depth lay between 1 in 1 million and 1 in 200,000 T cells. TCR beta libraries were generated with the immunoSEQ hsTCRB Kit. Turning to the authors' computational methods: The data were analyzed with ImmunoSEQ Analyzer and ImmunoSEQ Data Assistant, and V, D and J gene assignments followed IMGT definitions. Clonality, with values ranging from 0 to 1, was calculated as one minus the normalized Shannon entropy of productive rearrangement frequencies. Only overrepresented clonotypes making up at least 0.05% of each patient's repertoire were included in the public clonotype analysis. About a dozen age-matched healthy donor repertoires from immuneACCESS served as clonality controls. The table comes from immuneACCESS by way of TCRdb, which keeps in-frame sequences with V and J called. Part of the clones is missing from these tables; in studies checked, under half for an unresolved V gene and the rest for unknown reasons. That table supplies the V and J calls and clone size; D and trimming were determined from the DNA. The sample table shows approximately 130,000 clones, and less than 90% are seen once. Roughly 3.1% of the sample is held by the ten biggest clonotypes.

Including cysteine and phenylalanine, the CDR3 has 15 amino acids. The entry retains the CDR3 DNA only, 45 bases that are in frame from base 1. The germline V gene yields SGHAT for CDR1 and FQNNGV for CDR2. What the research found in general, with its limitations: An increase in clonality was observed at ibrutinib response, with clonality remaining stable during sustained remission and falling back toward baseline at progression. Lymph node repertoires were not examined, and the timing of sampling was not matched between patients in sustained remission and those whose disease progressed. Public clonotypes were rare and either contracted or stayed stable during treatment, and the rise in clonality at ibrutinib response reflected the expansion of private clonotypes. Baseline clonality was found to be higher than that of age-matched healthy donors and was strongly correlated with circulating CD8+ T-cell counts.

As regards this clone: Which antigen it targets is not known. Base qualities were left out, and no much larger clone turns up one base away.

This sequence originates from a human donor with chronic lymphocytic leukemia. The chain is assembled from TRBV11-2 and TRBJ2-5; the best D guess is TRBD2, with 6 bases matching. The end of the DNA is better explained by TRBJ2-7, so the J call may be wrong. Specimen: PBMCs, collected after 24 months of ibrutinib treatment. CDR3 reads: CASSGGWQRPYEQYF. The nucleotide sequence reads as follows: TGTGCCAGCAGCGGGGGGTGGCAGAGACCCTACGAGCAGTACTTC.